These 12 T cell receptor beta chains share one sample of origin, sequenced in a study of cytomegalovirus exposure and HLA in healthy donors. 13 Jbeta primers and 60 Vbeta primers were used for the PCR. Sequenced by immunoSEQ multiplex PCR; TCRdb stores in-frame clones only, minus some. The table includes under 120,000 clones, around 60% detected once. The sample comprised PBMCs. The receptors stem from a young man in good health and CMV-seropositive.

The chain joins TRBV6-5 to TRBJ2-1; 9 nucleotides agree with TRBD2. After removal of 2 bases from V and 8 bases from J, the junction contained 7 bases not matched to a gene. From germline, CDR1 is MNHEY and CDR2 SVGAGI. CDR3 size: 15 residues. CDR3 in DNA: TGTGCCAGCAGTTACCTGGCGGGGGGGCCCGATGAGCAGTTCTTC. Translation gives CASSYLAGGPDEQFF.

V gene TRBV9 combines with J gene TRBJ2-7; possibly TRBD2 for D (6 bases). V gave up 4 bases and J gave up 7 bases, with 12 bases separating them. Germline CDR1 reads SGDLS; CDR2 reads YYNGEE. The CDR3 spans 12 residues. The CDR3: CASSSLEGEQYF. The CDR3 DNA sequence: TGTGCCAGCAGCTCACTGGAGGGGGAGCAGTACTTC.

This clone was seen a handful of times. This chain links TRBV7-9 with TRBJ1-2; D unresolved. CDR1 and CDR2 from the germline V gene are SEHNR and FQNEAQ (reference sequence). V lost 7 bases, J lost 5 bases, and 11 bases lay in between. The CDR3 length is 12 residues. The CDR3 DNA follows: TGTGCCAGCACCGCAGGAAGTTATGGCTACACCTTC. Its protein product is CASTAGSYGYTF.

The genes are TRBV6-1 and TRBJ2-5, with TRBD2 as a possible D gene (6 bases). The CDR3 covers 15 residues. Trimming left V 6 bases short and J 7 bases short, with 21 bases between. From germline, CDR1 is MNHNS and CDR2 SASEGT. CDR3 sequence reads: CASRGGTDLLVTQYF. The DNA for the CDR3 is TGTGCCAGCAGGGGCGGGACTGACCTTTTGGTGACCCAGTACTTC.

J is TRBJ1-2 and V is TRBV7-8, with D hard to call. The germline V gene has CDR1 SGHVS and CDR2 FQNEAQ. The CDR3 is 13 residues long. Trimming left V 4 bases short and J 8 bases short, with 14 bases between. CDR3: CASSSRGAKGYTF. CDR3 coding DNA: TGTGCCAGCAGCTCAAGAGGTGCTAAGGGCTACACCTTC.

The J gene is TRBJ2-2, the V gene TRBV5-1; D is ambiguous. V was pared by 0 bases and J by 3 bases, with 12 bases between. Germline loops: CDR1 SGHRS, CDR2 YFSETQ. The CDR3 spans 16 residues. This CDR3 is CASSLEPASDTGELFF. In DNA, the CDR3 is TGCGCCAGCAGCTTGGAACCCGCGTCGGACACCGGGGAGCTGTTTTTT.

V is TRBV2 and J is TRBJ2-7; maybe TRBD2 (5 bases). The germline gives CDR1 SNHLY, CDR2 FYNNEI. V gave up 4 bases and J gave up 0 bases, with 10 bases separating them. This CDR3 contains 14 residues. CDR3 residues: CASSARGHSYEQYF. The CDR3 region has the DNA TGTGCCAGCAGTGCTCGCGGGCACTCCTACGAGCAGTACTTC.

The genes are TRBV10-2 and TRBJ1-5; TRBD1 is a possible D gene (6 bases). Trimming pared 2 bases from V and 4 bases from J, leaving 9 bases between. The CDR3 contains 14 residues. CDR1 is WSHSY, CDR2 SAAADI, per germline. The CDR3 DNA reads TGCGCCAGCAGTGAGCAGGGGTCGAATCAGCCCCAGCATTTT. This codes for CASSEQGSNQPQHF.

This clone was seen a few times. The chain recombines TRBV25-1 with TRBJ2-7, with D perhaps TRBD1 (6 bases). CDR3 length equals 13 residues. Deletions cut 3 bases from V and 6 bases from J, with 12 bases between. CDR1 and CDR2 from the germline V gene are MGHDK and SYGVNS. CDR3 bases: TGTGCCAGCAGTGAGACGGGACACCTCGAGCAGTACTTC. Amino acids: CASSETGHLEQYF.

The chain carries TRBV5-6 and TRBJ1-2; D is unresolved. CDR1 is SGHDT, CDR2 YYEEEE, per germline. Trimming shortened V by 3 bases and J by 0 bases, and 9 bases separated the two germline ends. CDR3 size: 14 residues. CDR3 residues: CASSSERANYGYTF. DNA for the CDR3: TGTGCCAGCAGCTCGGAACGGGCTAACTATGGCTACACCTTC.

This sequence joins TRBV6-5 and TRBJ1-6; the match to TRBD1 covers 9 bases. The CDR3 has 13 residues. V was clipped by 6 bases and J by 9 bases; unmatched bases: 3. CDR1 is MNHEY, CDR2 SVGAGI, per germline. CDR3 protein: CASRTGQGSPLHF. The CDR3 nucleotides read TGTGCCAGCAGGACGGGACAGGGTTCACCCCTCCACTTT.

This clone was counted once. The CDR3 loop is CASSPGWGGEETQYF. The CDR3 region has the DNA TGTGCCAGCTCACCGGGCTGGGGGGGAGAAGAGACCCAGTACTTC. The genes are TRBV18 and TRBJ2-5; TRBD2 aligns across 7 bases. CDR1 and CDR2 from the germline V gene are KGHSH and LQKENI. V lost 3 bases, J lost 3 bases, and 7 bases stayed unmatched. The CDR3 sequence is 15 residues long.